This TCR beta chain was sequenced during a study of shared clonotypes between healthy human individuals. TCRdb keeps only in-frame clones here, not all; method: immunoSEQ multiplex PCR. The sample lists about 1 million clones, about three quarters occurring once. The CDR3 consists of 13 residues. V was clipped by 3 bases and J by 2 bases, with 7 bases between them. Germline V CDR1 and CDR2: SNHLY, FYNNEI. Sequencing was done on a sample of memory CD4+ T cells sorted from blood. The subset here: CD45RA-negative fraction. The TCR sequence derives from a man aged 18 to 29 in good health. This sequence joins TRBV2 and TRBJ1-2; D uncertain. The CDR3 region is CASSDYTNYGYTF. The CDR3 DNA reads as TGTGCCAGCAGTGATTACACGAACTATGGCTACACCTTC.